This entry is about one T cell receptor (beta chain). The germline V gene encodes CDR1 LGHNA and CDR2 YSLEER. The CDR3 totals 16 residues. V was pared by 3 bases and J by 3 bases, with 7 bases of the junction left unmatched. This entry is derived from a study of multiple sclerosis patients with progressive multifocal leukoencephalopathy. The time point was: time of PML onset. After about 15 to 56 months on natalizumab, the natalizumab-treated patients developed PML. Prior interferon beta treatment was universal, and the PML patients were all female. T3 refers to blood collected at the onset of PML. The assay was run at survey level. The protocol was immunoSEQ multiplex PCR, while the TCRdb copy is restricted to in-frame clones and leaves out a portion. The table has about 31,000 clones, 87% seen once.

The rearrangement joins TRBV4-3 to TRBJ1-4, with TRBD1 identical over 7 bases. The receptor comes from a woman aged 35 to 49 with progressive multifocal leukoencephalopathy. Sample: PBMCs, taken from a patient treated with natalizumab. CDR3 region: CASSQARGQPNEKLFF. The CDR3, as DNA: TGCGCCAGCAGCCAGGCAAGGGGACAGCCTAATGAAAAACTGTTTTTT.